Below are 27 T cell receptor beta chains sequenced from a single sample in a study of T-cell memory formation after mild COVID-19. TCRdb itself ran the 5' RACE reads through MiXCR, one entry per CDR3 protein. The sample consists of 550,000 to 600,000 distinct CDR3 sequences, 20% to 25% of them appearing once. The specimen was PBMCs or a T cell subset sorted from them (not recorded which). All receptors derive from an adult woman who had mild COVID-19 (a few samples of this study predate the infection). Cell type and time point are not known.

V usage is TRBV5-1 and J usage is TRBJ1-1, with D tentatively TRBD1 (5 bases). The germline gives CDR1 SGHRS, CDR2 YFSETQ. Trimming shortened V by 5 bases and J by 7 bases, and 12 bases separated the two germline ends. The CDR3 extends over 12 amino acids. CDR3 residues: CASSKQGVEAFF. CDR3 DNA: TGCGCCAGCAGTAAGCAGGGAGTTGAAGCTTTCTTT.

The rearrangement uses TRBV5-1 and TRBJ2-6; TRBD2 matches at 8 bases. The CDR3 length is 16 residues. Germline V gene lookup returns CDR1 SGHRS and CDR2 YFSETQ. The V and J ends lost 0 bases and 2 bases, in that order; junction bases with no gene match: 1. As DNA, the CDR3 is TGCGCCAGCAGCTTGGCCGGGGGGGCTGGGGCCAACGTCCTGACTTTC. It encodes CASSLAGGAGANVLTF.

The chain employs TRBV18 and TRBJ1-2; 7 bases map to TRBD1. The CDR3 runs to 17 residues. Germline CDR1 is KGHSH and CDR2 is LQKENI. Germline trimming cut 3 bases from V and 2 bases from J; bases unmatched to any gene: 12. CDR3 sequence reads: CASSPNLRGQLNYGYTF. The CDR3 nucleotides are TGTGCCAGCTCACCTAACCTCAGGGGACAGCTCAACTATGGCTACACCTTC. Full variable domain (outside the CDR3, taken from reference TRBV18 and TRBJ1-2): NAGVMQNPRHLVRRRGQEARLRCSPMKGHSHVYWYRQLPEEGLKFMVYLQKENIIDESGMPKERFSAEFPKEGPSILRIQQVVRGDSAAYFCASSPNLRGQLNYGYTFGSGTRLTVV.

This clonotype came up a few times. This chain connects TRBV7-6 to TRBJ2-3, with 10 bases fitting TRBD1. Germline V CDR1 and CDR2: SGHVS, FNYEAQ. The CDR3 consists of 16 residues. V gave up 5 bases and J gave up 4 bases; unmatched junction bases: 9. This CDR3 is CASSPSRTGGADTQYF. The CDR3 DNA sequence: TGTGCCAGCAGCCCTTCCCGGACAGGGGGAGCAGATACGCAGTATTTT.

The V call is TRBV20-1, the J call TRBJ2-1; 7 bases line up with TRBD1. The CDR3 length is 17 residues. CDR1 is DFQATT, CDR2 SNEGSKA, per germline (reference sequence). Trimming took 3 bases from V and 6 from J; bases not matched to a gene: 17. DNA for the CDR3: TGCAGTGCTAGGCCCCTTCGGGCTAATAGGGACAGCAATGAGCAGTTCTTC. This codes for CSARPLRANRDSNEQFF.

The chain joins TRBV5-4 to TRBJ2-7; no reliable D call. CDR3 size: 13 residues. Germline CDR1 SGHNT, CDR2 YYREEE (reference sequence). The V and J ends lost 1 base and 7 bases respectively, with 12 bases between them. The CDR3 reads CASSLTLGGEQYF. The CDR3 nucleotides read TGTGCCAGCAGCTTGACTCTAGGTGGGGAGCAGTACTTC. The full variable domain, with the rest looked up from reference TRBV5-4 and TRBJ2-7, is ETGVTQSPTHLIKTRGQQVTLRCSSQSGHNTVSWYQQALGQGPQFIFQYYREEENGRGNFPPRFSGLQFPNYSSELNVNALELDDSALYLCASSLTLGGEQYFGPGTRLTVT.

This clonotype has more than one count but fewer than ten. The chain employs TRBV15 and TRBJ2-1, with D perhaps assigned TRBD1 or TRBD2 (5 bases each). Germline V CDR1 and CDR2: LNHNV, YYDKDF (reference sequence). V was cut by 3 bases and J by 4 bases, with 16 bases left in between. The CDR3 extends over 16 amino acids. The CDR3: CATSSESLGVYNEQFF. CDR3 bases: TGTGCCACCAGCAGTGAATCGCTGGGGGTATACAATGAGCAGTTCTTC.

The rearrangement links TRBV5-1 to TRBJ2-7; 12 nucleotides match TRBD2. With 0 bases clipped from V and 4 bases from J, the junction kept 8 bases outside the gene matches. This CDR3 spans 17 amino acids. The germline V gene encodes CDR1 SGHRS and CDR2 YFSETQ. CDR3 loop: CASSLGRLAGGPYEQYF. Here the CDR3 DNA reads TGCGCCAGCAGCTTGGGCCGCCTAGCGGGGGGGCCTTACGAGCAGTACTTC.

There are many counts of this clonotype. The V call is TRBV5-5, the J call TRBJ2-1; the D is unclear. Germline V gene data show CDR1 as SGHKS and CDR2 as YYEKEE (reference sequence). The CDR3 is made up of 13 amino acids. Trimming stripped 0 bases from V and 6 bases from J, with 7 bases between. CDR3 amino acids: CASSLDSSNEQFF. CDR3 coding DNA: TGTGCCAGCAGCTTGGACAGCAGCAATGAGCAGTTCTTC.

A few counts support this clonotype. CDR3 DNA: TGTGCCAGCAGTTCCCGCAAATCGGGCGGCGCTATGTGGACCCAGTACTTC. Translation gives CASSSRKSGGAMWTQYF. This rearrangement joins TRBV6-6 to TRBJ2-5, with D hard to call. Germline loops: CDR1 MNHNY, CDR2 SVGAGI (reference sequence). The CDR3 runs 17 residues. The V and J ends lost 4 bases and 7 bases respectively, with 25 bases between them.

The chain uses TRBV10-3 and TRBJ1-1; 9 nucleotides agree with TRBD1. Germline V gene lookup returns CDR1 ENHRY and CDR2 SYGVKD. The CDR3 extends over 14 amino acids. The V and J ends lost 6 bases and 3 bases, in that order; junction bases with no gene match: 5. CDR3 in amino acids: CAIRGQGMDTEAFF. In DNA form, the CDR3 reads TGTGCCATCAGAGGACAGGGGATGGACACTGAAGCTTTCTTT.

The chain has TRBV7-6 and TRBJ2-3, with D tentatively TRBD1 or TRBD2 (5 bases each). The germline CDR1 and CDR2 sequences are SGHVS and FNYEAQ. The CDR3 runs 15 residues. The V and J ends lost 1 base and 4 bases respectively, with 12 bases between them. In DNA, the CDR3 is TGTGCCAGCAGCTTAGGAGGGATAGGGGCAGATACGCAGTATTTT. Amino acids: CASSLGGIGADTQYF.

This clonotype was detected only a few times. This chain joins TRBV6-5 and TRBJ2-1, with 13 bases matching TRBD2. This CDR3 has 16 residues. V shed 4 bases and J 3 bases; nucleotides not matched to a gene: 3. Germline-derived CDR1 and CDR2 are MNHEY and SVGAGI. CDR3 protein: CASSWTSGGLYNEQFF. The CDR3 DNA sequence: TGTGCCAGCAGTTGGACTAGCGGGGGACTCTACAATGAGCAGTTCTTC.

The chain carries TRBV29-1 and TRBJ2-6; D is perhaps TRBD1 (5 bases). CDR3 length: 15 residues. V gave up 4 bases and J gave up 0 bases, with 10 bases separating them. CDR1 and CDR2 (germline): SQVTM, ANQGSEA. The CDR3 region has the DNA TGCAGCGTTGTGGGGCAGCTCTCTGGGGCCAACGTCCTGACTTTC. This encodes CSVVGQLSGANVLTF.

This clonotype was counted only a few times. The genes are TRBV9 and TRBJ1-1; tentative D call: TRBD1 (5 bases). Germline V gene lookup returns CDR1 SGDLS and CDR2 YYNGEE. The V gene lost 2 bases and the J gene lost 2 bases, with 13 bases spanning the gap. This CDR3 has 15 residues. CDR3 sequence (DNA): TGTGCCAGCAGCGTCGGGACGCTTGGAAACACTGAAGCTTTCTTT. Translation: CASSVGTLGNTEAFF. Full variable domain (missing parts from reference TRBV9 and TRBJ1-1): DSGVTQTPKHLITATGQRVTLRCSPRSGDLSVYWYQQSLDQGLQFLIQYYNGEERAKGNILERFSAQQFPDLHSELNLSSLELGDSALYFCASSVGTLGNTEAFFGQGTRLTVV.

CDR3 nucleotides: TGTGCCAGCAGCTTGGATCAGGGCCCGCGATACTATGGCTACACCTTC. Translated: CASSLDQGPRYYGYTF. The chain links TRBV5-6 to TRBJ1-2; a possible D gene is TRBD1 (5 bases). V gave up 0 bases and J gave up 3 bases, with 15 bases separating them. CDR1 and CDR2 (germline): SGHDT, YYEEEE. The CDR3 is 16 residues long.

This clonotype appeared once. The chain couples TRBV7-2 to TRBJ1-5; TRBD1 agrees at 8 bases. The junction had 4 bases not matched to a gene; V was cut back by 0 bases and J by 6 bases. CDR3 length: 15 residues. Per germline, CDR1 SGHTA and CDR2 FQGNSA. The CDR3 DNA reads TGTGCCAGCAGCTTAGCGGCAGGGGGCCTTCAGCCCCAGCATTTT. It specifies CASSLAAGGLQPQHF.

V usage is TRBV18 and J usage is TRBJ2-7, with TRBD1 identical over 10 bases. CDR3 length: 15 amino acids. From germline, CDR1 is KGHSH and CDR2 LQKENI. Losses at the gene ends were 0 bases for V and 2 bases for J; bases not matched to a gene: 1. CDR3: CASSPPGTGAYEQYF. CDR3 DNA sequence: TGTGCCAGCTCACCACCCGGGACAGGGGCCTACGAGCAGTACTTC.

This CDR3 is CASSLAREVEQYF. In DNA form, the CDR3 reads TGTGCCAGCAGTTTAGCGAGAGAAGTGGAGCAGTACTTC. V gene TRBV12-3 or TRBV12-4 combines with J gene TRBJ2-7; D gene uncertain. This CDR3 region has 13 residues. V lost 0 bases and J 7 bases, leaving 10 bases between the germline ends.

CDR3 sequence reads: CASSQGPTGLAGVEQFF. The CDR3 DNA sequence: TGCGCCAGCAGCCAGGGGCCAACGGGACTAGCGGGAGTTGAGCAGTTCTTC. The genes are TRBV4-3 and TRBJ2-1; 14 bases align to TRBD2. CDR1 and CDR2 from the germline V gene are LGHNA and YSLEER. With V trimmed by 3 bases and J by 9 bases, 10 bases remained unmatched. CDR3 length: 17 residues.

There are a few counts of this clonotype. The J gene is TRBJ1-1, the V gene TRBV7-2; no firm D call. CDR1 and CDR2 (germline): SGHTA, FQGNSA. This CDR3 region has 15 residues. V was trimmed by 5 bases and J by 0 bases, leaving 13 bases between them. CDR3 loop: CASSRSGPLNTEAFF. The CDR3 nucleotides read TGTGCCAGCAGCCGATCCGGACCCCTGAACACTGAAGCTTTCTTT. Full variable domain (missing parts from reference TRBV7-2 and TRBJ1-1): GAGVSQSPSNKVTEKGKDVELRCDPISGHTALYWYRQSLGQGLEFLIYFQGNSAPDKSGLPSDRFSAERTGGSVSTLTIQRTQQEDSAVYLCASSRSGPLNTEAFFGQGTRLTVV.

DNA of the CDR3: TGTGCCAGCAGCGTAGCTACGGGGGGGGCGGATACGCAGTATTTT. This encodes CASSVATGGADTQYF. The chain joins TRBV9 to TRBJ2-3; 8 nucleotides line up with TRBD2. The ends lost 0 bases at V and 6 bases at J; junction bases unmatched: 6. This CDR3 is built from 15 residues. The germline gives CDR1 SGDLS, CDR2 YYNGEE.

The rearrangement uses TRBV7-9 and TRBJ2-6; no clear D gene. The CDR3 runs 18 residues. From germline, CDR1 is SEHNR and CDR2 FQNEAQ (reference sequence). Between the trimmed V and J ends, which lost 1 base and 0 bases, there was a span of 13 bases. CDR3 coding DNA: TGTGCCAGCAGCTTAGATCCGGCTGGCAGCTCTGGGGCCAACGTCCTGACTTTC. This translates into CASSLDPAGSSGANVLTF.

The CDR3 sequence: CASTTGQGGYGYTF. As DNA, the CDR3 is TGTGCCAGCACCACGGGACAGGGGGGCTATGGCTACACCTTC. The V gene is TRBV6-5, the J gene TRBJ1-2, with 11 bases that match TRBD1. With 7 bases clipped from V and 4 bases from J, the junction kept 5 bases outside the gene matches. Germline values: CDR1 MNHEY, CDR2 SVGAGI. CDR3 length equals 14 residues.

CDR3 DNA sequence: TGCGCCAGCAGCTTGGCCGGGACAGGGAACGAGCAGTACTTC. Translated: CASSLAGTGNEQYF. The chain employs TRBV5-1 and TRBJ2-7; 9 bases are shared with TRBD1. Germline-derived CDR1 and CDR2 are SGHRS and YFSETQ. V shed 0 bases and J 5 bases; nucleotides not matched to a gene: 3. The CDR3 length is 14 residues.

This sequence joins TRBV12-3 or TRBV12-4 and TRBJ2-2; D is perhaps TRBD2 (6 bases). There are 14 residues in the CDR3. Trimming took off 6 bases at V and 1 base at J, with 9 bases between the two ends. CDR3 DNA: TGTGCCAGCAGGGGTAGCGGGAACACCGGGGAGCTGTTTTTT. Its protein product is CASRGSGNTGELFF.

This clonotype was found a few times. The chain carries TRBV20-1 and TRBJ2-1, with 10 bases that match TRBD2. The germline CDR1 and CDR2 sequences are DFQATT and SNEGSKA (reference sequence). The length of the CDR3 is 16 residues. V trimming: 0 bases; J trimming: 10 bases; junction bases outside the gene matches: 12. The CDR3 sequence is CSARDLYRTSGLEQFF. The CDR3 region has the DNA TGCAGTGCTAGAGATCTTTACAGGACTAGCGGTTTAGAGCAGTTCTTC.